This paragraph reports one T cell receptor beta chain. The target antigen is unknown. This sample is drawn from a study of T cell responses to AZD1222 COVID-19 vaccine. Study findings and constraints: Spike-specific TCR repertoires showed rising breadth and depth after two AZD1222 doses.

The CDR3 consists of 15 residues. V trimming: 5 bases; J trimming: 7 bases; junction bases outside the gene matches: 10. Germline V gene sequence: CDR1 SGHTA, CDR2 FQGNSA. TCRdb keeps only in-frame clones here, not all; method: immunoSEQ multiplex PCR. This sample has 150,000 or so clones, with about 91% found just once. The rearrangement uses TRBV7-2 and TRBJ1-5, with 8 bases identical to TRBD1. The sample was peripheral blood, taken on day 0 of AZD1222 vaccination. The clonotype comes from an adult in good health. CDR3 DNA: TGTGCCAGCAGCCTGCGAGGACAGGGATGGCAGCCCCAGCATTTT. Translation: CASSLRGQGWQPQHF.